The clone carrying this T cell receptor beta chain was recorded a few times. Its antigen is unidentified. This record comes from a study of T cell clonotyping in hematopoietic cell transplantation. Study-wide points: Pathologically expanded recipient clonotypes increased progressively from day 30 to day 180 as diversity fell.

Assay used: immunoSEQ multiplex PCR; TCRdb lists only in-frame clones, some missing. Of about 7,000 clones listed, just under 90% were seen once; the top ten hold 5.5%. Germline V gene data show CDR1 as ENHRY and CDR2 as SYGVKD. Trimming shortened V by 2 bases and J by 0 bases, and 13 bases separated the two germline ends. This CDR3 is 16 amino acids long. The TCR sequence derives from a male patient aged 45-60 years who had an allogeneic stem cell transplant from a related donor, so the T cells may come from the graft donor. Some clones in this sample may be carry-over from other donors' samples. The V call is TRBV10-3, the J call TRBJ1-2, with a weak D call TRBD1 (5 bases). The sequencing here drew on PBMCs, taken 100 days after allogeneic stem cell transplant. CDR3 sequence reads: CAISEETRAANYGYTF. CDR3 bases: TGTGCCATCAGTGAGGAGACCAGGGCGGCTAACTATGGCTACACCTTC.